The clone carrying this TCR beta chain came up a few times. The antigen is unknown. This sample was taken from a study of T cells in Graves' hyperthyroidism and ophthalmopathy. Study overall: The initial diagnosis was the point when peripheral blood was collected, ahead of any treatment.

The germline gives CDR1 SGHNT, CDR2 YENEEA. The CDR3 consists of 13 residues. Trimming stripped 5 bases from V and 8 bases from J, with 15 bases between. Graves' hyperthyroidism without ophthalmopathy progression within 18 months was termed stable. Patients aged 18 to 65 with hyperthyroidism were newly diagnosed, with duration under 2 months. Findings and caveats of the study: Blood samples included most of the expanded thyroid clonotypes exceeding 0.001.

Regions amplified from RNA transcripts were the TCR beta CDR3 regions. The HTBI set primed first-round TCR CDR3 RT-PCR. Using its own MiXCR run on the multiplex PCR reads, TCRdb lists one record per CDR3 protein. The sample lists 700,000 to 950,000 distinct CDR3 sequences; 35% were seen once. The sample was blood. The TCR originated in a woman in her forties with Graves' hyperthyroidism. V gene TRBV11-3 combines with J gene TRBJ1-2; D possibly corresponds to TRBD1 (6 bases). The CDR3 region has the DNA TGTGCCAGCAGCCACAACCCAGGGGTCGGCTACACCTTC. It specifies CASSHNPGVGYTF.